These T cell receptor beta chains were read from a single sample in a study of cytomegalovirus exposure and HLA in healthy donors. Produced via immunoSEQ multiplex PCR; TCRdb's table is partial and in-frame only. Here the sample spans around 150,000 clones, about three quarters being singletons. The material sequenced was PBMCs. These receptors were obtained from a woman in her fifties or sixties in good health and CMV-seropositive. The CDR3 runs from the conserved cysteine through the conserved F or W. The D gene is left open where the match is weak. Clone size appears in some rows only: once, few, many, or a class for an expanded clone.

DNA	CDR3	size	V	J	D
TGTGCCAGCAGTTCCGTGACTAGCACAGATACGCAGTATTTT	CASSSVTSTDTQYF	-	TRBV27	TRBJ2-3	-
TGTGCCTGGAGTGAGGGACTAGCAAGTATCTACGAGCAGTACTTC	CAWSEGLASIYEQYF	-	TRBV30	TRBJ2-7	TRBD2
TGTGCCAGCAGCGTAGGTTTAGCGGGCTCCTACAATGAGCAGTTCTTC	CASSVGLAGSYNEQFF	-	TRBV9	TRBJ2-1	TRBD2
TGTGCCAGCAGCCCCCAGGGTCTTAGCAATCAGCCCCAGCATTTT	CASSPQGLSNQPQHF	-	TRBV6-1	TRBJ1-5	-
TGCGCCAGCAGCTCAACTAGCGGGAGCTCCTACAATGAGCAGTTCTTC	CASSSTSGSSYNEQFF	-	TRBV5-1	TRBJ2-1	TRBD2
TGTGCCATCAGTGAGTCGTTAGGTGTCAGGGGATCCTACGAGCAGTACTTC	CAISESLGVRGSYEQYF	-	TRBV10-3	TRBJ2-7	-
TGTGCCAGCAGCTTTCAGGGCGGGGGGCCCTACGAGCAGTACTTC	CASSFQGGGPYEQYF	-	TRBV7-8	TRBJ2-7	TRBD2
TGCGCCAGCAGCTCAGACAGCTCCGCCTCAGCTTTCTTT	CASSSDSSASAFF	-	TRBV5-1	TRBJ1-1	-
TGCGCCAGCAGTGGGAGCTCCTATAATTCACCCCTCCACTTT	CASSGSSYNSPLHF	-	TRBV4-1	TRBJ1-6	-
TGCGCCAGCAGCCAGTCCCCCCAGGGGAACGGCTACACCTTC	CASSQSPQGNGYTF	-	TRBV4-3	TRBJ1-2	-
TGTGCCAGCAGTTTACCCAAAGCTGGCTACACCTTC	CASSLPKAGYTF	-	TRBV27	TRBJ1-2	-
TGTGCCTGGAGTTCTGGACTAGCGGCCTACGAGCAGTACTTC	CAWSSGLAAYEQYF	-	TRBV30	TRBJ2-7	TRBD2
TGCGCCAGCAGTTGGGACAGGGTCGGGGGGACCCAGTACTTC	CASSWDRVGGTQYF	-	TRBV5-1	TRBJ2-5	TRBD1
TGTGCCAGCAGCGTAGCGGGGGGTAGCACAGATACGCAGTATTTT	CASSVAGGSTDTQYF	-	TRBV9	TRBJ2-3	TRBD2
TGTGCCAGCAGTTTATCGCGGGACACTGAAGCTTTCTTT	CASSLSRDTEAFF	few	TRBV27	TRBJ1-1	-
TGTGCCAGCAGCTTAGACAGACACTACGAGCAGTACTTC	CASSLDRHYEQYF	-	TRBV7-3	TRBJ2-7	-
TGTGCCAGCAGTAGGACTTCTCAAGGGAACACTGAAGCTTTCTTT	CASSRTSQGNTEAFF	-	TRBV6-5	TRBJ1-1	-
TGTGCCAGCAGTTTCTGGGGGAGCGGGGCTTTCTTT	CASSFWGSGAFF	few	TRBV28	TRBJ1-1	-
TGCGCCAGCAGCCACGGTTTGGCAGGGGACGAGACCCAGTACTTC	CASSHGLAGDETQYF	-	TRBV4-1	TRBJ2-5	-
TGTGCCAGCAACCGGCGGGCAGGTACTAACTATGGCTACACCTTC	CASNRRAGTNYGYTF	-	TRBV5-6	TRBJ1-2	-
TGTGCCAGCAGCACGACAGGGACGAACACTGAAGCTTTCTTT	CASSTTGTNTEAFF	-	TRBV9	TRBJ1-1	TRBD1
TGTGCCAGCAGCTCGACAGCTAACTATTCACCCCTCCACTTT	CASSSTANYSPLHF	few	TRBV7-9	TRBJ1-6	-
TGTGCCGGAGGGGACAGGTACAATGAGCAGTTCTTC	CAGGDRYNEQFF	-	TRBV5-4	TRBJ2-1	TRBD1
TGTGCCAGCAGCCCCACGGGACAAACGAACACTGAAGCTTTCTTT	CASSPTGQTNTEAFF	-	TRBV7-9	TRBJ1-1	-
TGTGCCAGTAGTACTAGCGGTACCTACAATGAGCAGTTCTTC	CASSTSGTYNEQFF	-	TRBV19	TRBJ2-1	TRBD2
TGTGCCAGCACCCCCGGAGGCACAGATACGCAGTATTTT	CASTPGGTDTQYF	-	TRBV9	TRBJ2-3	-
TGTGCCAGCAGCTCCCCATTTAGCGGGCTTTACCAAGAGACCCAGTACTTC	CASSSPFSGLYQETQYF	-	TRBV5-6	TRBJ2-5	TRBD2
TGTGCCAGCAGCTCCCAGGAATTCTATGGCTACACCTTC	CASSSQEFYGYTF	-	TRBV7-9	TRBJ1-2	-
TGCGCCAGCAGGGGGAGGACAGGCCATCCGGAAGAGACCCAGTACTTC	CASRGRTGHPEETQYF	-	TRBV5-1	TRBJ2-5	-
TGTGCCAGCAGCCCAACAGGCCTCACTAGCACAGATACGCAGTATTTT	CASSPTGLTSTDTQYF	few	TRBV9	TRBJ2-3	-
TGTGCCAGCAGTTTACTCGGACAGGGCAACAATCAGCCCCAGCATTTT	CASSLLGQGNNQPQHF	-	TRBV28	TRBJ1-5	TRBD1
TGTGCCAGCAGAATGCAGGGAGGCTATGGCTACACCTTC	CASRMQGGYGYTF	-	TRBV27	TRBJ1-2	-
TGTGCCATCAGTGAGGGAGTTGAGGGCAATCAGCCCCAGCATTTT	CAISEGVEGNQPQHF	few	TRBV10-3	TRBJ1-5	-
TGTGCCAGCAGCTTAGCAGACAGCTATGGCTACACCTTC	CASSLADSYGYTF	few	TRBV7-2	TRBJ1-2	-
TGTGCCAGTAGTATCCGTCAGGCAGAACGAAGGAACATTCAGTACTTC	CASSIRQAERRNIQYF	-	TRBV19	TRBJ2-4	-
TGTGCCAGCAGCGTGAAGCGGGTCAATGAGCAGTACTTC	CASSVKRVNEQYF	-	TRBV2	TRBJ2-7	-
TGTGCCTGGAGTGTCAGGGGAATGGAGACCCAGTACTTC	CAWSVRGMETQYF	-	TRBV30	TRBJ2-5	-
TGTGCCAGCAGCTTTAGCGGGGGGGCGAACCGGGAGACCCAGTACTTC	CASSFSGGANRETQYF	-	TRBV7-8	TRBJ2-5	TRBD2
TGTGCCAGCTCAACCTCGGGTGAAAAACTGTTTTTT	CASSTSGEKLFF	-	TRBV18	TRBJ1-4	-
TGTGCCAGCATGACAGGCAGAACGGCCCACAATGAGCAGTTCTTC	CASMTGRTAHNEQFF	-	TRBV6-1	TRBJ2-1	-
TGTGCCAGCAGCCAAAGCAGGGCCCTGGGGAACACCATATATTTT	CASSQSRALGNTIYF	-	TRBV11-2	TRBJ1-3	-
TGTGCCAGCAGCTTGTCCGGGGACTTCTTGGGAAACATTCAGTACTTC	CASSLSGDFLGNIQYF	-	TRBV7-2	TRBJ2-4	-
TGTGCCAGCAGCCGGAGTACACCGGGACTAGCGGGATACCCCGATACGCAGTATTTT	CASSRSTPGLAGYPDTQYF	-	TRBV4-2	TRBJ2-3	TRBD2